The 32 T cell receptor beta chains below were found in one sample sequenced in a study of blood T cells in healthy people across ages. A second 7 to 11 cycle PCR used barcoded and J-beta primers. TCRdb itself ran the 5' RACE reads through MiXCR, one entry per CDR3 protein. The table lists about 1 million distinct CDR3 sequences, 20% to 25% of them singletons. The data were also submitted as part of a second study, on T cells of mothers and their children.

The sequencing sample was made of blood. The receptors originated from a girl under 10 years old in good health.

The J gene is TRBJ2-5, the V gene TRBV7-2; D is possibly TRBD1 or TRBD2 (6 bases each). Trimming took 6 bases from V and 2 from J, leaving 13 bases between them. The CDR3 runs to 14 residues. The germline CDR1 and CDR2 sequences are SGHTA and FQGNSA. In DNA, the CDR3 is TGTGCCAGCAGGCTGTCGGGGGCTCAAGAGACCCAGTACTTC. This codes for CASRLSGAQETQYF.

The chain joins TRBV20-1 to TRBJ2-1; a weak D match, TRBD2 (5 bases). The V end was cut by 0 bases, the J end by 0 bases, with 15 bases between. CDR1 is DFQATT, CDR2 SNEGSKA, per germline (reference sequence). The length of the CDR3 is 17 residues. CDR3 sequence: CSARDSVGIRSYNEQFF. The CDR3 DNA follows: TGCAGTGCTAGAGATAGCGTTGGAATCCGCTCCTACAATGAGCAGTTCTTC.

The V call is TRBV6-1, the J call TRBJ2-2; the D is unclear. The CDR3 has 14 amino acids. Trimming left V 5 bases short and J 1 base short, with 8 bases between. Per germline, CDR1 MNHNS and CDR2 SASEGT. The CDR3 region is CASSQNLNTGELFF. CDR3 DNA: TGTGCCAGCAGTCAAAACTTGAACACCGGGGAGCTGTTTTTT.

The V and J genes are TRBV12-3 or TRBV12-4 and TRBJ2-1; 11 bases match TRBD2. The ends lost 5 bases at V and 5 bases at J; junction bases unmatched: 8. This CDR3 comprises 16 residues. CDR3 nucleotides: TGTGCCAGCAGTAAATCGACTAGCGGGGCGGACAATGAGCAGTTCTTC. This translates into CASSKSTSGADNEQFF.

This clonotype turned up a few times. The V gene is TRBV19, the J gene TRBJ1-3; no clear D gene. This CDR3 has 16 amino acids. Germline loops: CDR1 LNHDA, CDR2 SQIVND (reference sequence). The V and J ends lost 3 bases and 0 bases respectively, with 12 bases between them. CDR3 residues: CASSIQQSNSGNTIYF. The DNA for the CDR3 is TGTGCCAGTAGTATCCAACAGTCGAACTCTGGAAACACCATATATTTT.

This clonotype was detected a few times. V usage is TRBV12-5 and J usage is TRBJ2-7; D gene unclear. Germline V lookup: CDR1 LGHNT, CDR2 FRNRAP. V lost 2 bases to trimming and J lost 7 bases, with 15 bases between them. This CDR3 region has 14 residues. CDR3 DNA: TGTGCTAGTGGTTTGTTTGGACGGCTACAAGAGCAGTACTTC. This encodes CASGLFGRLQEQYF.

A few counts support this clonotype. The V call is TRBV4-1, the J call TRBJ2-7, with D possibly TRBD2 on 6 matching bases. Deletions cut 2 bases from V and 5 bases from J, with 16 bases between. This CDR3 contains 15 residues. Germline loops: CDR1 MGHRA, CDR2 YSYEKL. The DNA for the CDR3 is TGCGCCAGCAGCCAATTGGGGGGAGGTAGGGACGAGCAGTACTTC. Translation: CASSQLGGGRDEQYF.

Only a few counts were recorded for this clonotype. The gene calls are TRBV5-4 and TRBJ2-5; D is perhaps TRBD2 (6 bases). The germline V and J ends were trimmed by 5 bases and 5 bases, with 22 bases remaining between them. This CDR3 is 16 amino acids long. Germline CDR1 SGHNT, CDR2 YYREEE (reference sequence). CDR3 coding DNA: TGTGCCAGCAGTCAACTCCTTGGGGTCCGGGGGGAGACCCAGTACTTC. Protein: CASSQLLGVRGETQYF. The full variable domain, its missing parts supplied by reference TRBV5-4 and TRBJ2-5, is ETGVTQSPTHLIKTRGQQVTLRCSSQSGHNTVSWYQQALGQGPQFIFQYYREEENGRGNFPPRFSGLQFPNYSSELNVNALELDDSALYLCASSQLLGVRGETQYFGPGTRLLVL.

This clonotype has a handful of counts. The chain links TRBV12-3 or TRBV12-4 to TRBJ2-3, with D perhaps TRBD1 or TRBD2 (6 bases each). V gave up 6 bases and J gave up 11 bases, with 12 bases separating them. This CDR3 spans 11 amino acids. Here the CDR3 DNA reads TGTGCCAGCAGCCTAGGGGGGAAGCAGTATTTT. It yields the protein CASSLGGKQYF.

This clonotype was counted a few times. The V and J genes are TRBV4-3 and TRBJ1-2; D call uncertain. The CDR3 totals 16 residues. Per germline, CDR1 LGHNA and CDR2 YSLEER. V was shortened by 0 bases and J by 6 bases, with 17 bases between the two germline ends. The CDR3 protein is CASSQDWAEWGDGYTF. The CDR3 DNA reads as TGCGCCAGCAGCCAAGATTGGGCGGAATGGGGAGATGGCTACACCTTC.

This rearrangement joins TRBV7-9 to TRBJ1-1; 9 bases align to TRBD1. The junction had 8 bases not matched to a gene; V was cut back by 4 bases and J by 8 bases. CDR1 and CDR2 from the germline V gene are SEHNR and FQNEAQ (reference sequence). The CDR3 covers 14 residues. This CDR3 reads CASSSRTGAGEAFF. DNA for the CDR3: TGTGCCAGCAGCTCCCGGACAGGGGCCGGCGAAGCTTTCTTT.

The chain combines TRBV29-1 with TRBJ1-1, with TRBD1 as a possible D gene (6 bases). The CDR3 totals 16 residues. Germline V gene data show CDR1 as SQVTM and CDR2 as ANQGSEA. Deletions cut 5 bases from V and 2 bases from J, with 21 bases between. In DNA form, the CDR3 reads TGCAGCGTTCGGGGGGCGTCCTCAAAAGAAAACACTGAAGCTTTCTTT. Amino acid sequence: CSVRGASSKENTEAFF.

This clonotype has more than one count but fewer than ten. This chain links TRBV4-1 with TRBJ2-5; D is unclear. The J call is uncertain, as TRBJ2-1 better fits the DNA end. In germline, CDR1 is MGHRA, CDR2 YSYEKL. This CDR3 contains 14 residues. CDR3 amino acids: CASSQDVERNEQFF. CDR3 in DNA: TGCGCCAGCAGCCAAGATGTGGAACGCAATGAGCAGTTCTTC.

The J gene is TRBJ2-3, the V gene TRBV4-1; D not certain. Germline values: CDR1 MGHRA, CDR2 YSYEKL. There are 13 residues in the CDR3. The V end was cut by 5 bases, the J end by 4 bases, with 10 bases between. The CDR3 region is CASSGPPADTQYF. The CDR3 DNA reads as TGCGCCAGCAGCGGTCCCCCAGCAGATACGCAGTATTTT.

The gene calls are TRBV4-2 and TRBJ1-1; no clear D. Deletions cut 7 bases from V and 1 base from J, with 16 bases between. The CDR3 consists of 15 residues. Germline lookup yields CDR1 LGHNA and CDR2 YNFKEQ. CDR3 region: CASTTGSGENTEAFF. CDR3 nucleotide sequence: TGTGCCAGCACCACGGGGTCCGGGGAGAACACTGAAGCTTTCTTT.

The chain's CDR3 is CATSRDRAEETQYF. CDR3 bases: TGTGCCACCAGCAGAGATAGGGCAGAAGAGACCCAGTACTTC. The V and J genes are TRBV15 and TRBJ2-5; D remains unclear. Germline-derived CDR1 and CDR2 are LNHNV and YYDKDF (reference sequence). V was pared by 0 bases and J by 3 bases, with 8 bases between. The CDR3 extends over 14 amino acids. Based on the CDR3 plus reference TRBV15 and TRBJ2-5, the full variable domain is DAMVIQNPRYQVTQFGKPVTLSCSQTLNHNVMYWYQQKSSQAPKLLFHYYDKDFNNEADTPDNFQSRRPNTSFCFLDIRSPGLGDTAMYLCATSRDRAEETQYFGPGTRLLVL.

This clonotype was found many times. The chain combines TRBV20-1 with TRBJ1-2; D ambiguous. The V gene's germline CDR1 is DFQATT and CDR2 SNEGSKA (reference sequence). The CDR3 runs 13 residues. V lost 0 bases and J lost 2, with 7 bases in between. This CDR3 reads CSARDVTNYGYTF. CDR3 nucleotide sequence: TGCAGTGCTAGAGATGTGACAAACTATGGCTACACCTTC.

The gene calls are TRBV10-3 and TRBJ1-5; D gene unclear. Germline-derived CDR1 and CDR2 are ENHRY and SYGVKD. The CDR3 is 13 residues long. The V end lost 0 bases, the J end lost 6 bases, and 6 bases lay between the germline ends. The CDR3 nucleotides are TGTGCCATCAGTGAGTCAGCGAGTCAGCCCCAGCATTTT. It translates to CAISESASQPQHF.

This clonotype was seen more than once but under ten times. The CDR3 loop reads CATRDGETQYF. The CDR3 DNA reads TGTGCCACCAGAGACGGCGAGACCCAGTACTTC. This chain connects TRBV24-1 to TRBJ2-5; D is undetermined. V was shortened by 7 bases and J by 5 bases, with 7 bases between the two germline ends. The length of the CDR3 is 11 residues. Germline V gene lookup returns CDR1 KGHDR and CDR2 SFDVKD.

In this sample, this clonotype turned up a few times. The chain combines TRBV28 with TRBJ2-5, with D tentatively TRBD1 (5 bases). This CDR3 is built from 14 residues. Germline-derived CDR1 and CDR2 are MDHEN and SYDVKM. V shed 4 bases and J shed 4 bases, with 13 bases lying between them. This CDR3 is CASSSRGLGETQYF. DNA of the CDR3: TGTGCCAGCAGTTCTAGGGGTTTGGGAGAGACCCAGTACTTC.

Concerning this clonotype: A read error may account for a junction end that differs from germline. This chain connects TRBV12-3 or TRBV12-4 to TRBJ1-1; TRBD1 might be the D (6 bases). CDR3 size: 15 residues. CDR3: CACSLSTQGRTEAFF. DNA for the CDR3: TGTGCCTGCAGTTTAAGTACCCAGGGGAGAACTGAAGCTTTCTTT.

The J gene is TRBJ1-4, the V gene TRBV29-1; D not resolved. CDR1 is SQVTM, CDR2 ANQGSEA, per germline. This CDR3 contains 11 residues. CDR3 sequence reads: CIAGANEKLFF. CDR3 DNA sequence: TGCATAGCCGGGGCTAATGAAAAACTGTTTTTT.

The chain uses TRBV20-1 and TRBJ2-1; D perhaps matches TRBD2 (6 bases). Between the trimmed V and J ends, which lost 6 bases and 8 bases, there was a span of 20 bases. The CDR3 spans 14 residues. In germline, CDR1 is DFQATT, CDR2 SNEGSKA (reference sequence). For the CDR3, the DNA is TGCAGTGCCCTTCGGGGGAGGCAGATTTATGAGCAGTTCTTC. It encodes CSALRGRQIYEQFF.

The chain carries TRBV4-1 and TRBJ2-3, with D unresolved. V lost 1 base to trimming and J lost 5 bases, with 13 bases between them. Germline V gene lookup returns CDR1 MGHRA and CDR2 YSYEKL. The CDR3 is made up of 15 amino acids. The CDR3 spells CASSQVHGAQDTQYF. The CDR3 nucleotides are TGCGCCAGCAGCCAAGTCCACGGTGCTCAAGATACGCAGTATTTT.

The rearrangement uses TRBV5-1 and TRBJ2-1, with a tentative D call TRBD1 (6 bases). Trimming removed 3 bases from V and 5 bases from J, with 12 bases in between. The CDR3 runs to 14 residues. Germline V gives CDR1 SGHRS, CDR2 YFSETQ. Written as DNA, the CDR3 is TGCGCCAGCAGCTCGACGACAGGAGACAATGAGCAGTTCTTC. This codes for CASSSTTGDNEQFF.

This clonotype was counted a few times. The chain uses TRBV15 and TRBJ1-1; D possibly corresponds to TRBD1 (5 bases). CDR1 and CDR2 (germline): LNHNV, YYDKDF (reference sequence). Trimming cost V 0 bases and J 4 bases, with 9 bases left between them. This CDR3 is 14 amino acids long. The CDR3 spells CATSRETGGTEAFF. CDR3 coding DNA: TGTGCCACCAGCAGAGAGACGGGGGGCACTGAAGCTTTCTTT.

The sample holds a few counts of this clonotype. The chain links TRBV12-3 or TRBV12-4 to TRBJ2-3; the D is unclear. V lost 0 bases to trimming and J lost 5 bases, with 6 bases between them. The CDR3 extends over 13 amino acids. The CDR3 here is CASSLASEDTQYF. CDR3 bases: TGTGCCAGCAGTTTAGCAAGTGAAGATACGCAGTATTTT.

This clonotype was counted between two and nine times. The chain has TRBV29-1 and TRBJ2-1, with TRBD2 as a possible D gene (5 bases). Trimming cost V 2 bases and J 3 bases, with 11 bases left between them. Germline values: CDR1 SQVTM, CDR2 ANQGSEA. The CDR3 sequence is 14 residues long. CDR3 sequence: CSVEKAADYNEQFF. The CDR3 region has the DNA TGCAGCGTTGAAAAAGCAGCGGACTACAATGAGCAGTTCTTC.

There are a few counts of this clonotype. The chain employs TRBV10-3 and TRBJ2-1; 8 bases are shared with TRBD1. The better agreement between TRBJ2-7 and the DNA end casts doubt on the J call. The CDR3 covers 12 residues. Per germline, CDR1 ENHRY and CDR2 SYGVKD. In DNA, the CDR3 is TGTGCCATCAGCCAGACAGGGGACGAGCAGTACTTC. It codes for CAISQTGDEQYF.

This CDR3 is CASSGRGGFNEQFF. The CDR3 DNA reads TGTGCCAGCAGCGGTAGGGGCGGGTTCAATGAGCAGTTCTTC. This rearrangement joins TRBV9 to TRBJ2-5; the D call may be TRBD1 or TRBD2 (5 bases each). TRBJ2-1 matches the DNA end more closely, so the J call is doubtful. CDR3 size: 14 residues. From germline, CDR1 is SGDLS and CDR2 YYNGEE.

This clonotype was detected many times. The chain joins TRBV11-3 to TRBJ2-7; D is unclear. CDR3 length: 13 residues. V was shortened by 1 base and J by 3 bases, with 7 bases between the two germline ends. In germline, CDR1 is SGHNT, CDR2 YENEEA. The CDR3 spells CASSLVGFYEQYF. CDR3 nucleotide sequence: TGTGCCAGCAGCTTAGTGGGTTTCTACGAGCAGTACTTC. Looking up the rest from reference TRBV11-3 and TRBJ2-7 gives the full variable domain: EAGVVQSPRYKIIEKKQPVAFWCNPISGHNTLYWYLQNLGQGPELLIRYENEEAVDDSQLPKDRFSAERLKGVDSTLKIQPAELGDSAVYLCASSLVGFYEQYFGPGTRLTVT.

The gene calls are TRBV19 and TRBJ2-5; 9 positions match TRBD1. Germline V gene data show CDR1 as LNHDA and CDR2 as SQIVND (reference sequence). The CDR3 runs to 18 residues. V lost 1 base, J lost 0 bases, and 9 bases stayed unmatched. The CDR3 DNA is TGTGCCAGTAGTATAGGCTTCACAGGGGGCTCCTACCAAGAGACCCAGTACTTC. Protein: CASSIGFTGGSYQETQYF. Filled out from reference TRBV19 and TRBJ2-5, the complete variable domain reads DGGITQSPKYLFRKEGQNVTLSCEQNLNHDAMYWYRQDPGQGLRLIYYSQIVNDFQKGDIAEGYSVSREKKESFPLTVTSAQKNPTAFYLCASSIGFTGGSYQETQYFGPGTRLLVL.